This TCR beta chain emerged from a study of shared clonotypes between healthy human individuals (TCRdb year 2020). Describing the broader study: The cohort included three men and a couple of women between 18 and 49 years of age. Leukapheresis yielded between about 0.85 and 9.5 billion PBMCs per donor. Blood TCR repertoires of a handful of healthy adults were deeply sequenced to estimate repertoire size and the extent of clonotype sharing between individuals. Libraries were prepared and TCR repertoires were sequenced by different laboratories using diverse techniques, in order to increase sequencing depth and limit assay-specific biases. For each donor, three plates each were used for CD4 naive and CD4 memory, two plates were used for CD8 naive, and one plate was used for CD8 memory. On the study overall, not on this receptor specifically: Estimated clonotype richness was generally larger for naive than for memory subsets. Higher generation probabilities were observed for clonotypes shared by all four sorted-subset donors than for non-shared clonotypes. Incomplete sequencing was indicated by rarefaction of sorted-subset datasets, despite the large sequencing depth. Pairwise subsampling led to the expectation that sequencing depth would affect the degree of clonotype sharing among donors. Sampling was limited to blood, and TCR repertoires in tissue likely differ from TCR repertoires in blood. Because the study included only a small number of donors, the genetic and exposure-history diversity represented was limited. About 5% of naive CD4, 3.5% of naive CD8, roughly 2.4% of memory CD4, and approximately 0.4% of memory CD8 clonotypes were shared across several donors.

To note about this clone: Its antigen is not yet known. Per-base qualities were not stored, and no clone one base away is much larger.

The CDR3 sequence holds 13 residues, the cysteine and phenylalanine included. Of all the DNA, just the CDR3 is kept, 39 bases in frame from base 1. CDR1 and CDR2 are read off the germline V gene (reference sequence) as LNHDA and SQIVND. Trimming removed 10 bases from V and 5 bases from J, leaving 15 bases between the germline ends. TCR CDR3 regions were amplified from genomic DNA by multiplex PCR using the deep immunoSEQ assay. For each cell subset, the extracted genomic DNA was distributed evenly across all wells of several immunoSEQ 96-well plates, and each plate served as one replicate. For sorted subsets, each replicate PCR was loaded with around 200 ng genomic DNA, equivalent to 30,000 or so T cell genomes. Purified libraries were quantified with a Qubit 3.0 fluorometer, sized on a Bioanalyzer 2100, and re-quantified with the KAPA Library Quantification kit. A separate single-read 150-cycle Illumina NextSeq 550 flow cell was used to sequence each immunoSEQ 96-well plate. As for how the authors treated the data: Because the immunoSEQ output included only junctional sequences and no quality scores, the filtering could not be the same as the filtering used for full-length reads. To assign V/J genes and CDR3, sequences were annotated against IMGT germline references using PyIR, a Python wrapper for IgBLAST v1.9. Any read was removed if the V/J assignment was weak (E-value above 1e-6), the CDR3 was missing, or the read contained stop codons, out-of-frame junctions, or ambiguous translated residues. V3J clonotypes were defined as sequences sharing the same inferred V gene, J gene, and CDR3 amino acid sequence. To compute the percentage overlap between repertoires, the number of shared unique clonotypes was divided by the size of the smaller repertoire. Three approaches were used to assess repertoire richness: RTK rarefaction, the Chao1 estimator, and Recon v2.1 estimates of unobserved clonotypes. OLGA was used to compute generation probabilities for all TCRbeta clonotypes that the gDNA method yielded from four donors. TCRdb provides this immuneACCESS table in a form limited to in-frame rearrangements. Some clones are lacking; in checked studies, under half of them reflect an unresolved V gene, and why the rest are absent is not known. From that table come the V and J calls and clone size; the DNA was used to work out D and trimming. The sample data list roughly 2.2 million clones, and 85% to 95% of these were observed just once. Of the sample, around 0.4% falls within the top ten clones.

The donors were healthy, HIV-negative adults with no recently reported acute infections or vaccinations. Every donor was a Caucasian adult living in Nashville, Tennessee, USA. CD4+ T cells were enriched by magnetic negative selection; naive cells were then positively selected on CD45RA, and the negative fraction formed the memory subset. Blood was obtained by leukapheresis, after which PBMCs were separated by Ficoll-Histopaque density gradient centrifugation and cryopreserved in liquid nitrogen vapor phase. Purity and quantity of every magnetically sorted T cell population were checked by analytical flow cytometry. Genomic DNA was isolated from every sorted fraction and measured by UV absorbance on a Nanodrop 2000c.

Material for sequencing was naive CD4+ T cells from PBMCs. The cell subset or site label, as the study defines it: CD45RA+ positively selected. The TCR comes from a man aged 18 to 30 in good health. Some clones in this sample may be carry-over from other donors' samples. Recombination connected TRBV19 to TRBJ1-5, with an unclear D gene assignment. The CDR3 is CATKDRKYQPQHF. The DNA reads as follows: TGTGCCACCAAGGACCGTAAGTATCAGCCCCAGCATTTT.